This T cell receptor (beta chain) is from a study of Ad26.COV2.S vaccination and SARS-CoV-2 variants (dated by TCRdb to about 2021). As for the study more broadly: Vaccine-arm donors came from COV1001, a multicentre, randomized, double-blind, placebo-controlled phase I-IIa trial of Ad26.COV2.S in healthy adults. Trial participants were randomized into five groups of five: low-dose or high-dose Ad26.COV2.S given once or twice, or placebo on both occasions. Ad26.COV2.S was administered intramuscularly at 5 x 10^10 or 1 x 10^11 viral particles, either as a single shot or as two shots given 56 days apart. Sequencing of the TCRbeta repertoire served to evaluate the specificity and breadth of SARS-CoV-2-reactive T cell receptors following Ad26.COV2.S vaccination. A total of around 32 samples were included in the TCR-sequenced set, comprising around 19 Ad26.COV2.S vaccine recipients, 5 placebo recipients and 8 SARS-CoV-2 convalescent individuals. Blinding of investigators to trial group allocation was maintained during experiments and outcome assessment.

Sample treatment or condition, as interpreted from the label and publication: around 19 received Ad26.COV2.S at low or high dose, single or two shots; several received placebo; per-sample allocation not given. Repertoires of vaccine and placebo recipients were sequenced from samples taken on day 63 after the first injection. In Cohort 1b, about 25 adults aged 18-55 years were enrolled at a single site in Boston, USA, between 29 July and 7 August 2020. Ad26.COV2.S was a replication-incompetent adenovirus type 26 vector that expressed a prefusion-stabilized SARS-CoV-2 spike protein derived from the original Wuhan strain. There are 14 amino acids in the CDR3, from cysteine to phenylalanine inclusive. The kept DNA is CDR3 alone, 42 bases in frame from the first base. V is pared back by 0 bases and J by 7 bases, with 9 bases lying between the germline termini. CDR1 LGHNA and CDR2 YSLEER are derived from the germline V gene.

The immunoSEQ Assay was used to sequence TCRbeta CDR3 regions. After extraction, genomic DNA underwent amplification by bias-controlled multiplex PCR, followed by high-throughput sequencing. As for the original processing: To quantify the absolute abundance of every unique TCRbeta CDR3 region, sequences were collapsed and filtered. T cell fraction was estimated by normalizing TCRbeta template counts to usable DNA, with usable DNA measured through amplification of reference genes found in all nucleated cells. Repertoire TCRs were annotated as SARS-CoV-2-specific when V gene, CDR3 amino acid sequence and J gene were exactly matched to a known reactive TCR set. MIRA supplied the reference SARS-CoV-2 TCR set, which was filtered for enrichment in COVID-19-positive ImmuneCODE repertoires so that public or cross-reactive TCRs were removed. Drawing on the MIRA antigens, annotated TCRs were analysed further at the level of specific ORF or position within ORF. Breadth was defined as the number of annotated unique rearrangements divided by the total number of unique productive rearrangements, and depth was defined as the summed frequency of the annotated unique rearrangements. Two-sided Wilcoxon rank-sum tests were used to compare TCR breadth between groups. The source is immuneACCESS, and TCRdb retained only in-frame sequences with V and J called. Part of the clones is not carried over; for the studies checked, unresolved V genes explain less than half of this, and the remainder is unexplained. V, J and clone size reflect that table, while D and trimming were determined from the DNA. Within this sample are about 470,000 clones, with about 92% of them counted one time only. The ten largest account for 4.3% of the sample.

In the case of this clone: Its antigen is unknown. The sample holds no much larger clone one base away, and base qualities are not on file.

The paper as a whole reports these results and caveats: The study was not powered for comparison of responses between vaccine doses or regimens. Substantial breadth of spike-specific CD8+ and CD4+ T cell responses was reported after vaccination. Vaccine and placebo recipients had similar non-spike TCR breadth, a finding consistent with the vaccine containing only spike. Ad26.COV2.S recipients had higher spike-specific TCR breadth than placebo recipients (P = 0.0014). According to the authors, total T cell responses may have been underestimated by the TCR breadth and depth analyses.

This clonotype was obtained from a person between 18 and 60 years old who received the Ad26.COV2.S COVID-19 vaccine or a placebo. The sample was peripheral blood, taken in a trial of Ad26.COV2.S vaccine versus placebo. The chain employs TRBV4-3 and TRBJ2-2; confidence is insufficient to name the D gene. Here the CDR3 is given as CASSQDGRFGELFF. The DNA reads TGCGCCAGCAGCCAAGATGGGCGGTTCGGGGAGCTGTTTTTT.